These T cell receptor beta chains were read from a single sample in a study of T cell changes during pregnancy in multiple sclerosis. Profiled with immunoSEQ multiplex PCR; TCRdb holds only in-frame clones, not every one. The data hold about 48,000 clones, with 80% to 95% observed a single time. Material: CD4+ T cells from peripheral blood mononuclear cells, obtained in the second trimester of pregnancy. The receptor set was obtained from a female donor in good health, enrolled as a control in a pregnancy study. CDR3s include the opening cysteine and the closing phenylalanine or tryptophan. The D gene is left open where the match is weak. Some rows mark clone size as missing; the rest say once, few, many or name a class of expanded clone.

D: NA
V: TRBV18
J: TRBJ2-7
length: 13
size: NA
CDR3: CASSPETVYEQYF
DNA: TGTGCCAGCTCACCCGAGACAGTATACGAGCAGTACTTC

D: NA
V: TRBV4-2
J: TRBJ1-2
length: 15
size: once
CDR3: CASSQDRGRYYGYTF
DNA: TGTGCCAGCAGCCAAGACAGGGGCCGGTACTATGGCTACACCTTC

D: TRBD2
V: TRBV4-1
J: TRBJ2-7
length: 14
size: NA
CDR3: CASKKDSGIGEQYF
DNA: TGCGCCAGCAAAAAAGATAGCGGGATCGGAGAGCAGTACTTC

D: TRBD1
V: TRBV27
J: TRBJ1-4
length: 13
size: once
CDR3: CASQNRGNEKLFF
DNA: TGTGCCAGCCAAAACAGGGGGAATGAAAAACTGTTTTTT

D: TRBD1
V: TRBV6-1
J: TRBJ1-4
length: 14
size: NA
CDR3: CASSAQGAGEKLFF
DNA: TGTGCCAGCAGTGCACAGGGGGCGGGTGAAAAACTGTTTTTT

D: TRBD2
V: TRBV6-5
J: TRBJ2-7
length: 13
size: NA
CDR3: CASKQGLAGEQYF
DNA: TGTGCCAGCAAGCAGGGACTAGCGGGCGAGCAGTACTTC

D: TRBD2
V: TRBV6-6
J: TRBJ2-3
length: 15
size: NA
CDR3: CASSYPSGGTDTQYF
DNA: TGTGCCAGCAGTTACCCTAGCGGGGGCACAGATACGCAGTATTTT

D: TRBD2
V: TRBV5-4
J: TRBJ2-1
length: 17
size: once
CDR3: CASSWIFSGGPGNEQFF
DNA: TGTGCCAGCAGCTGGATTTTTAGCGGGGGGCCTGGCAATGAGCAGTTCTTC

D: NA
V: TRBV14
J: TRBJ2-2
length: 15
size: NA
CDR3: CASSQELGNTGELFF
DNA: TGTGCCAGCAGCCAAGAACTAGGGAACACCGGGGAGCTGTTTTTT

D: NA
V: TRBV15
J: TRBJ1-3
length: 14
size: NA
CDR3: CATSPRGSGNTIYF
DNA: TGTGCCACCAGCCCTCGGGGGTCTGGAAACACCATATATTTT

D: NA
V: TRBV5-4
J: TRBJ2-1
length: 13
size: NA
CDR3: CASSPGSYNEQFF
DNA: TGTGCCAGCTCCCCGGGATCCTACAATGAGCAGTTCTTC

D: NA
V: TRBV28
J: TRBJ1-2
length: 14
size: NA
CDR3: CASTQAGSDYGYTF
DNA: TGTGCCAGCACCCAGGCGGGGTCAGACTATGGCTACACCTTC

D: TRBD1
V: TRBV28
J: TRBJ2-3
length: 16
size: NA
CDR3: CASSVSTGQDGDTQYF
DNA: TGTGCCAGCAGTGTCTCCACCGGACAGGACGGGGATACGCAGTATTTT

D: NA
V: TRBV28
J: TRBJ2-1
length: 15
size: NA
CDR3: CASSSYPGQYNEQFF
DNA: TGTGCCAGCAGTTCCTACCCCGGACAGTACAATGAGCAGTTCTTC

D: TRBD1
V: TRBV5-1
J: TRBJ2-7
length: 14
size: NA
CDR3: CASSLTGGVYEQYF
DNA: TGCGCCAGCAGCCTTACAGGGGGAGTCTACGAGCAGTACTTC

D: TRBD2
V: TRBV7-9
J: TRBJ2-1
length: 19
size: once
CDR3: CASSFRWLAVRDVSNEQFF
DNA: TGTGCCAGCAGTTTTCGGTGGCTAGCGGTCCGGGATGTCAGTAATGAGCAGTTCTTC

D: NA
V: TRBV7-9
J: TRBJ1-1
length: 16
size: NA
CDR3: CASSLTYQRINTEAFF
DNA: TGTGCCAGCAGCTTAACTTATCAGCGGATAAACACTGAAGCTTTCTTT

D: NA
V: TRBV10-3
J: TRBJ2-5
length: 17
size: NA
CDR3: CAISDQDIAGPEETQYF
DNA: TGTGCCATCAGTGACCAGGACATCGCGGGACCCGAAGAGACCCAGTACTTC

D: NA
V: TRBV30
J: TRBJ1-1
length: 14
size: NA
CDR3: CAWSDRVLNTEAFF
DNA: TGTGCCTGGAGTGACAGGGTCTTGAACACTGAAGCTTTCTTT

D: TRBD2
V: TRBV7-3
J: TRBJ2-7
length: 15
size: NA
CDR3: CASSTTGGPPYEQYF
DNA: TGTGCCAGCAGCACGACGGGAGGGCCCCCCTACGAGCAGTACTTC

D: NA
V: TRBV7-8
J: TRBJ2-7
length: 13
size: NA
CDR3: CASSPNQLYEQYF
DNA: TGTGCCAGCAGCCCAAACCAACTTTACGAGCAGTACTTC

D: NA
V: TRBV2
J: TRBJ1-2
length: 12
size: NA
CDR3: CAILGGRFGYTF
DNA: TGTGCCATTTTGGGGGGGCGATTCGGCTACACCTTC

D: TRBD1
V: TRBV5-6
J: TRBJ1-5
length: 14
size: NA
CDR3: CASSHGTGDQPQHF
DNA: TGTGCCAGCAGCCACGGGACAGGAGATCAGCCCCAGCATTTT

D: NA
V: TRBV10-1
J: TRBJ1-1
length: 12
size: few
CDR3: CATPYFGTEAFF
DNA: TGCGCCACCCCTTATTTCGGGACTGAAGCTTTCTTT

D: TRBD1
V: TRBV19
J: TRBJ2-7
length: 13
size: NA
CDR3: CASSFRTGIEQYF
DNA: TGTGCCAGTAGTTTTAGGACAGGTATCGAGCAGTACTTC

D: TRBD1
V: TRBV7-9
J: TRBJ1-5
length: 15
size: NA
CDR3: CASSSGTGDSQPQHF
DNA: TGTGCCAGCAGCTCCGGGACAGGGGACTCTCAGCCCCAGCATTTT

D: NA
V: TRBV25-1
J: TRBJ2-1
length: 11
size: NA
CDR3: CASSDKEEQFF
DNA: TGTGCCAGCAGTGACAAGGAGGAGCAGTTCTTC

D: TRBD2
V: TRBV9
J: TRBJ2-2
length: 17
size: once
CDR3: CASSVAEAGGNTGELFF
DNA: TGTGCCAGCAGCGTAGCTGAGGCGGGAGGGAACACCGGGGAGCTGTTTTTT

D: TRBD2
V: TRBV10-3
J: TRBJ2-1
length: 15
size: NA
CDR3: CAITPLAGANNEQFF
DNA: TGTGCCATCACCCCCCTAGCGGGAGCTAACAATGAGCAGTTCTTC

D: NA
V: TRBV6-5
J: TRBJ1-4
length: 14
size: NA
CDR3: CASSSPGETEKLFF
DNA: TGTGCCAGCAGTTCCCCGGGAGAAACTGAAAAACTGTTTTTT

D: NA
V: TRBV2
J: TRBJ2-1
length: 16
size: NA
CDR3: CASSARESRSYNEQFF
DNA: TGTGCCAGCAGTGCGAGAGAATCACGCTCCTACAATGAGCAGTTCTTC

D: NA
V: TRBV28
J: TRBJ1-2
length: 14
size: NA
CDR3: CASTGRGSPYGYTF
DNA: TGTGCCAGCACCGGCCGGGGGTCGCCCTATGGCTACACCTTC

D: TRBD2
V: TRBV27
J: TRBJ2-1
length: 15
size: NA
CDR3: CASNSGLAGPNEQFF
DNA: TGTGCCAGCAATTCCGGACTAGCGGGACCCAATGAGCAGTTCTTC